The entry below describes one T cell receptor (beta chain). The assay ran at deep level. Here immunoSEQ multiplex PCR was the method, and the copy in TCRdb shows in-frame clones only, minus some. Of a few hundred thousand clones detected, around 80% appear once; the ten largest clones hold roughly 12%. The sample is drawn from a study of shared clonotypes between healthy human individuals. CDR1 and CDR2 (germline): SGHRS, YFSETQ. The junction had 10 bases not matched to a gene; V was cut back by 0 bases and J by 5 bases. CDR3 size: 17 residues. This clonotype was sampled from a woman in her thirties or forties in good health. Some clones in this sample may be carry-over from other donors' samples. Source material: PBMCs. The chain links TRBV5-1 to TRBJ2-2; TRBD1 aligns across 7 bases. In DNA form, the CDR3 reads TGCGCCAGCAGCTTGGGGACAGGCTTCGGGGAGACCGGGGAGCTGTTTTTT. This encodes CASSLGTGFGETGELFF.